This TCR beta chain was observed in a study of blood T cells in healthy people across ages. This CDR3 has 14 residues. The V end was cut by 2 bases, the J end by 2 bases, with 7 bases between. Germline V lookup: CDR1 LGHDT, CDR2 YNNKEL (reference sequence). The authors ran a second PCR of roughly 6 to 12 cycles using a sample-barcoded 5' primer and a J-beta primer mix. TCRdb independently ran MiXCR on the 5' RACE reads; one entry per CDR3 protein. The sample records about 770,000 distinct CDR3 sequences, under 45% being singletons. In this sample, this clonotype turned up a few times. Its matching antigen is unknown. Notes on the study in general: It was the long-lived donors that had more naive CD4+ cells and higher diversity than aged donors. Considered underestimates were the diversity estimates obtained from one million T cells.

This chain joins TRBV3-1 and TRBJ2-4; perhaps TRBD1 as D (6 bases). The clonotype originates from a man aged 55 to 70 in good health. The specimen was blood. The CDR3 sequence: CASSQRGTKNIQYF. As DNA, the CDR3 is TGTGCCAGCAGCCAAAGGGGGACCAAAAACATTCAGTACTTC.